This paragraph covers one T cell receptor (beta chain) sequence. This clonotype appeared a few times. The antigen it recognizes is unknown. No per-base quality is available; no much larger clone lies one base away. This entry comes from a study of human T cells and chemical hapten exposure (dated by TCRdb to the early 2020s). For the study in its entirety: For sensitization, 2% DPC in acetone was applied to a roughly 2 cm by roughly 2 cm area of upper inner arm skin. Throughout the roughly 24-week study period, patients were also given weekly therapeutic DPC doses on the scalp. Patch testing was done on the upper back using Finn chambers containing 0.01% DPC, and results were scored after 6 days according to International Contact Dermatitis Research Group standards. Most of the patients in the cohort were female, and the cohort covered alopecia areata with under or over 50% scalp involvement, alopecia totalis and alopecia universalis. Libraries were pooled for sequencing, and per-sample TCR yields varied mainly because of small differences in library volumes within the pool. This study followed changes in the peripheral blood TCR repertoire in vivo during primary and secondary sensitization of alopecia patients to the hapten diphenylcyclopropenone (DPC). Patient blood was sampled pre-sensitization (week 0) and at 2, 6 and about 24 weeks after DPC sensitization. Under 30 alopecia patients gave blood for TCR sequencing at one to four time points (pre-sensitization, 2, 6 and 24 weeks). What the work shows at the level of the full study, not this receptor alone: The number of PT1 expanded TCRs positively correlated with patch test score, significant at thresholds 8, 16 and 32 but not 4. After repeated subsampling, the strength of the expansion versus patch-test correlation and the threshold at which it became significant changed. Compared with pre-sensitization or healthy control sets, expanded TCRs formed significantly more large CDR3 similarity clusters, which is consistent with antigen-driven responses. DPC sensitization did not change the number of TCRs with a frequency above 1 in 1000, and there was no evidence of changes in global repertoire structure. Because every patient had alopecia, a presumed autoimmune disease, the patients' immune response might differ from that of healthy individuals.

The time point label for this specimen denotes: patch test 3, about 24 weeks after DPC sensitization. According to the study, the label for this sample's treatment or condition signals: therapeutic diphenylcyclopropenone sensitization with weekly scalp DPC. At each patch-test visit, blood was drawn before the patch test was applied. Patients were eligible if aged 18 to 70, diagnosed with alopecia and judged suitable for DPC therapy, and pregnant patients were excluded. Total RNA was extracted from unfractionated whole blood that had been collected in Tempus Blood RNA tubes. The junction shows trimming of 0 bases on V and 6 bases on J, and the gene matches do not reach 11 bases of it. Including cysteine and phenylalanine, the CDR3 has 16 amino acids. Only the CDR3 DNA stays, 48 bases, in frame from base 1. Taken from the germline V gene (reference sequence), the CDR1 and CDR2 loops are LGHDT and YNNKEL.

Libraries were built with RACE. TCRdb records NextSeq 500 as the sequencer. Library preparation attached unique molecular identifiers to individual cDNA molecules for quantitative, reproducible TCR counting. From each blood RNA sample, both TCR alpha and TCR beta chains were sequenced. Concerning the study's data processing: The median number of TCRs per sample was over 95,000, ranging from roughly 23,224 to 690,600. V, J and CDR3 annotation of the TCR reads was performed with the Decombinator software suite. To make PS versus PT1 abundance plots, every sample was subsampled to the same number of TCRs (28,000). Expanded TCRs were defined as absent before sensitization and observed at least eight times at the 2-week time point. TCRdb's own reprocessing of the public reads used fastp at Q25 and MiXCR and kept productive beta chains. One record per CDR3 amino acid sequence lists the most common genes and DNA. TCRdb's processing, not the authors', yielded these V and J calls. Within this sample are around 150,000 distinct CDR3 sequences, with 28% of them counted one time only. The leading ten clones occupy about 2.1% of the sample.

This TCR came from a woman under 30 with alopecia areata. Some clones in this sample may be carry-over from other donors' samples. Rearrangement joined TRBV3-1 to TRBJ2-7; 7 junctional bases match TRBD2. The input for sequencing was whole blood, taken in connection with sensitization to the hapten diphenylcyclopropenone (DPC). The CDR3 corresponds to CASSQDSGLGAIEQYF. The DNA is TGTGCCAGCAGCCAAGATTCCGGACTAGGTGCTATCGAGCAGTACTTC.